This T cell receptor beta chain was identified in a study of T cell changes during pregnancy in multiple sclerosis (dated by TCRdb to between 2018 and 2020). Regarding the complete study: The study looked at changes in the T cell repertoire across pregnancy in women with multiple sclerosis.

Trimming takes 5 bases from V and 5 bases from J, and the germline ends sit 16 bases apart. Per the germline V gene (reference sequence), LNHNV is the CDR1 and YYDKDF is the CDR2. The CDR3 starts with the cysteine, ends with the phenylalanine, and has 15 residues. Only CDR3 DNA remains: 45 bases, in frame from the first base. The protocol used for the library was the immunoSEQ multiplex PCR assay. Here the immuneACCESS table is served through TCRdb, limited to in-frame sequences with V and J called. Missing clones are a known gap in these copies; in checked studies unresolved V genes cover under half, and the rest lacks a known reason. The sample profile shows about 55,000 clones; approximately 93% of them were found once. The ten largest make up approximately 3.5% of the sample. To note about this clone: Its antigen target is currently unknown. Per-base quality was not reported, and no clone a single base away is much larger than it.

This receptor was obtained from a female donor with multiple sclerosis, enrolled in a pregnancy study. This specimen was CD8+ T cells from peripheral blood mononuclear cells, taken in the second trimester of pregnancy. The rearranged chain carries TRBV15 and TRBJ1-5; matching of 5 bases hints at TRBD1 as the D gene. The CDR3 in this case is CATSLRAGKDQPQHF. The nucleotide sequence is TGTGCCACCAGCCTCAGGGCGGGGAAGGATCAGCCCCAGCATTTT.